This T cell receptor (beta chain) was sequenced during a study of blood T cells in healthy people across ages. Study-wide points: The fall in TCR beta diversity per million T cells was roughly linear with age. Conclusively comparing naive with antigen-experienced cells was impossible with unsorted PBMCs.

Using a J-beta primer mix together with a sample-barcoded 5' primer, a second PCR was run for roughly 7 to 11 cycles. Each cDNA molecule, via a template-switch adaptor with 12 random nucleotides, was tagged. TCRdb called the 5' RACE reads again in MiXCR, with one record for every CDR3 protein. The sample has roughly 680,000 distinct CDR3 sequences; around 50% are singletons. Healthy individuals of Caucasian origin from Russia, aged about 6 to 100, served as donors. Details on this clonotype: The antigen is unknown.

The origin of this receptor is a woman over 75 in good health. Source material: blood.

CDR3 DNA sequence: TGCAGCGTTGTGATTCTCGATGAGCAGTTCTTC. It encodes CSVVILDEQFF. The chain is built from TRBV29-1 and TRBJ2-1; no clear D. Germline loops: CDR1 SQVTM, CDR2 ANQGSEA. V lost 4 bases, J lost 8 bases, and 9 bases lay in between. This CDR3 has 11 amino acids.